This section outlines one T cell receptor beta chain sequence together with its context. Its matching antigen is unknown. Profiling relied on immunoSEQ multiplex PCR, and the TCRdb table lists in-frame clones only, not all of them. The repertoire holds 75,000 to 100,000 clones, with over 65% as singletons. This sample was included in a study of OX40 agonist ivuxolimab in advanced cancers. Study as a whole: Checkpoint inhibitors had been given previously to 40% of patients. Overall study results and limits: Those patients achieving a partial response at 0.1-3.0 mg/kg showed among the lowest clonal expansion. Averaged across samples, CD8+ T cells carried more expanded clones than CD4+ did. Among expanded peripheral T cells, antigen specificity went undetermined.

The length of the CDR3 is 17 residues. Germline V CDR1 and CDR2: SNHLY, FYNNEI. V was trimmed by 1 base and J by 5 bases, leaving 20 bases between them. The sample consisted of CD4+ or CD8+ T cells sorted from blood, taken in a trial of the OX40 agonist ivuxolimab. The clonotype was recovered from an adult with an advanced solid tumor such as melanoma, head and neck, liver or kidney cancer. The rearrangement links TRBV2 to TRBJ2-5, with D tentatively TRBD2 (6 bases). CDR3 in amino acids: CASSEGMWGGTGETQYF. CDR3 coding DNA: TGTGCCAGCAGTGAAGGGATGTGGGGAGGAACGGGGGAGACCCAGTACTTC.